The 29 T cell receptor beta chains below were found in one sample sequenced in a study of PD-1 blockade in classical Hodgkin lymphoma. Assay used: immunoSEQ multiplex PCR; TCRdb lists only in-frame clones, some missing. This table holds around 20,000 clones, roughly 90% found once. In every patient, relapse followed autologous stem cell transplantation, while exposure to brentuximab vedotin differed. The specimen was peripheral blood mononuclear cells (PBMCs), collected before the second cycle of nivolumab. These receptors came from a human donor with classical Hodgkin lymphoma.

The genes are TRBV25-1 and TRBJ1-4, with TRBD1 identical over 7 bases. The CDR3 has 15 amino acids. Trimming cost V 7 bases and J 0 bases; bases outside gene matches: 5. Looked up from germline, CDR1 is MGHDK and CDR2 is SYGVNS. The CDR3 region is CASMTGHATNEKLFF. The CDR3 coding sequence is TGTGCCAGCATGACAGGGCATGCAACTAATGAAAAACTGTTTTTT.

The chain joins TRBV7-9 to TRBJ2-5, with D perhaps matching TRBD2 (5 bases). V was cut by 3 bases and J by 5 bases, with 7 bases left in between. The CDR3 is 12 residues long. Germline-derived CDR1 and CDR2 are SEHNR and FQNEAQ (reference sequence). The CDR3 DNA follows: TGTGCCAGCAGCTTCGACTATGAGACCCAGTACTTC. This gives the protein CASSFDYETQYF.

The sample holds a few counts of this clone. The rearrangement links TRBV19 to TRBJ1-3; D may be TRBD1 (5 bases). Germline CDR1 reads LNHDA; CDR2 reads SQIVND (reference sequence). The germline V and J ends were trimmed by 7 bases and 4 bases, with 17 bases remaining between them. This CDR3 contains 15 residues. CDR3 sequence: CASTTQEGLGNTIYF. The CDR3 DNA follows: TGTGCCAGTACCACGCAGGAGGGGCTCGGAAACACCATATATTTT.

Only one count was recorded for this clone. The J gene is TRBJ2-5, the V gene TRBV10-2; maybe TRBD1 (6 bases). Germline assignment: CDR1 WSHSY and CDR2 SAAADI. Trimming shortened V by 8 bases and J by 4 bases, and 17 bases separated the two germline ends. CDR3 length equals 14 residues. CDR3 sequence: CASRAAGVLETQYF. The CDR3 DNA reads as TGCGCCAGCCGAGCAGCAGGGGTTTTAGAGACCCAGTACTTC.

The count of this clone is one. This chain uses TRBV5-5 with TRBJ2-7, with TRBD2 matching over 8 bases. The V gene end was trimmed by 3 bases and the J gene end by 0 bases; junction bases not matched to a gene: 2. The CDR3 is 14 residues long. Germline-derived CDR1 and CDR2 are SGHKS and YYEKEE (reference sequence). CDR3 amino acids: CASSSGGPSYEQYF. The CDR3 nucleotides are TGTGCCAGCAGCTCGGGGGGGCCCTCCTACGAGCAGTACTTC.

The chain links TRBV6-1 to TRBJ1-1; 7 bases are shared with TRBD1. This CDR3 has 16 amino acids. Germline CDR1 is MNHNS and CDR2 is SASEGT. Trimming at V came to 4 bases and at J to 0 bases, leaving 8 bases not matched to a gene. In DNA form, the CDR3 reads TGTGCCAGCAGTGGCGAAGGAGGGGGCGTGAACACTGAAGCTTTCTTT. The encoded protein is CASSGEGGGVNTEAFF.

The CDR3 region has the DNA TGCGCCAGCAGCTTGGGGACAGGGAGAGAAGAGACCCAGTACTTC. Protein sequence: CASSLGTGREETQYF. This chain uses TRBV5-1 with TRBJ2-5; the match to TRBD1 covers 8 bases. CDR3 length equals 15 residues. After removal of 0 bases from V and 3 bases from J, the junction contained 4 bases not matched to a gene. CDR1 and CDR2 (germline): SGHRS, YFSETQ.

The rearrangement links TRBV5-1 to TRBJ2-5; D gene uncertain. Germline CDR1 SGHRS, CDR2 YFSETQ. The CDR3 length is 14 residues. Trimming pared 1 base from V and 2 bases from J, leaving 9 bases between. The CDR3 loop is CASSLCLAQETQYF. The CDR3 region has the DNA TGCGCCAGCAGCTTGTGTCTGGCACAAGAGACCCAGTACTTC.

This chain joins TRBV7-9 and TRBJ2-5; TRBD1 matches 7 bases. The germline CDR1 and CDR2 sequences are SEHNR and FQNEAQ (reference sequence). The V and J ends lost 4 bases and 0 bases, in that order; junction bases with no gene match: 2. The CDR3 consists of 14 residues. The DNA of the CDR3 is TGTGCCAGCAGCTACGGGACAGACCAAGAGACCCAGTACTTC. Translated: CASSYGTDQETQYF. Based on the CDR3 plus reference TRBV7-9 and TRBJ2-5, the full variable domain is DTGVSQNPRHKITKRGQNVTFRCDPISEHNRLYWYRQTLGQGPEFLTYFQNEAQLEKSRLLSDRFSAERPKGSFSTLEIQRTEQGDSAMYLCASSYGTDQETQYFGPGTRLLVL.

This clone occurred a few times. The V and J genes are TRBV5-1 and TRBJ2-7; 9 bases map to TRBD2. The CDR3 consists of 15 residues. V shed 0 bases and J 2 bases; nucleotides not matched to a gene: 3. Germline assignment: CDR1 SGHRS and CDR2 YFSETQ. CDR3 bases: TGCGCCAGCAGCTTGGATGGCGGGGGGGCCTACGAGCAGTACTTC. It encodes CASSLDGGGAYEQYF.

This chain uses TRBV5-1 with TRBJ2-5, with TRBD2 matching over 13 bases. The V and J ends lost 3 bases and 5 bases, in that order; junction bases with no gene match: 4. In germline, CDR1 is SGHRS, CDR2 YFSETQ. The CDR3 sequence is 15 residues long. The CDR3 sequence is CASSSLAGGLETQYF. As DNA, the CDR3 is TGCGCCAGCAGCTCACTAGCGGGGGGGCTTGAGACCCAGTACTTC.

J is TRBJ2-3 and V is TRBV9; either TRBD1 or TRBD2 may supply D (5 bases each). Germline values: CDR1 SGDLS, CDR2 YYNGEE. Trimming took off 3 bases at V and 2 bases at J, with 16 bases between the two ends. The CDR3 sequence is 16 residues long. CDR3 region: CASSGGAQTATDTQYF. CDR3 nucleotides: TGTGCCAGCAGCGGAGGGGCTCAGACAGCCACAGATACGCAGTATTTT.

V usage is TRBV7-9 and J usage is TRBJ1-1, with D unclear. Trimming stripped 8 bases from V and 5 bases from J, with 12 bases between. The CDR3 sequence is 12 residues long. Germline V gives CDR1 SEHNR, CDR2 FQNEAQ (reference sequence). The CDR3 coding sequence is TGTGCCAGCGCTCTTGATTGGACTGAAGCTTTCTTT. Translating gives CASALDWTEAFF.

This sequence joins TRBV7-8 and TRBJ1-2; D not certain. Trimming left V 2 bases short and J 3 bases short, with 7 bases between. Germline CDR1 SGHVS, CDR2 FQNEAQ. The CDR3 totals 13 residues. CDR3 bases: TGTGCCAGCAGCTTAAGTGAGGACTATGGCTACACCTTC. Translating it yields CASSLSEDYGYTF. The whole variable domain, filled in from reference TRBV7-8 and TRBJ1-2, reads GAGVSQSPRYKVAKRGQDVALRCDPISGHVSLFWYQQALGQGPEFLTYFQNEAQLDKSGLPSDRFFAERPEGSVSTLKIQRTQQEDSAVYLCASSLSEDYGYTFGSGTRLTVV.

The chain employs TRBV5-1 and TRBJ1-4, with TRBD1 identical over 7 bases. Trimming removed 4 bases from V and 3 bases from J; junction bases left unmatched: 3. Germline loops: CDR1 SGHRS, CDR2 YFSETQ. The CDR3 loop spans 14 amino acids. The chain's CDR3 is CASSTGQPNEKLFF. CDR3 coding DNA: TGCGCCAGCAGCACGGGACAGCCTAATGAAAAACTGTTTTTT.

The chain carries TRBV7-9 and TRBJ2-7; D may correspond to TRBD1 or TRBD2 (7 bases each). The germline V gene has CDR1 SEHNR and CDR2 FQNEAQ (reference sequence). The V end lost 5 bases, the J end lost 4 bases, and 18 bases lay between the germline ends. The CDR3 covers 15 residues. The CDR3 DNA sequence: TGTGCCAGCAGCCCTGGAGTGCAGGGGGGGTACGAGCAGTACTTC. Its translation is CASSPGVQGGYEQYF.

This sequence joins TRBV9 and TRBJ2-1, with 9 bases aligning to TRBD2. Germline CDR1 SGDLS, CDR2 YYNGEE. V dropped 4 bases and J dropped 0; count of bases not matched to a gene: 8. The CDR3 is 17 residues long. The CDR3 sequence is CASSPQSGGSSYNEQFF. The CDR3 DNA reads TGTGCCAGCAGCCCTCAGAGCGGGGGGAGCTCCTACAATGAGCAGTTCTTC.

The chain links TRBV4-1 to TRBJ1-2; 7 positions agree with TRBD1. Germline V CDR1 and CDR2: MGHRA, YSYEKL. Losses at the gene ends were 0 bases for V and 4 bases for J; bases not matched to a gene: 2. The length of the CDR3 is 14 residues. CDR3 protein: CASSQDQGVYGYTF. Here the CDR3 DNA reads TGCGCCAGCAGCCAAGATCAGGGGGTCTATGGCTACACCTTC.

The CDR3 region is CASNSGLSYEQYF. As DNA, the CDR3 is TGCGCCAGCAATTCGGGGCTCTCCTACGAGCAGTACTTC. This chain uses TRBV5-1 with TRBJ2-7; the D gene could be TRBD1 or TRBD2 (5 bases each). The CDR3 runs 13 residues. Germline V CDR1 and CDR2: SGHRS, YFSETQ. V lost 6 bases and J lost 0, with 10 bases in between.

The V and J genes are TRBV29-1 and TRBJ1-1; D gene unclear. Germline CDR1 reads SQVTM; CDR2 reads ANQGSEA. The CDR3 consists of 14 residues. V lost 7 bases and J 0 bases, leaving 15 bases between the germline ends. The CDR3 bases are TGCAGCGCCAACTCCAAATCGGTGAACACTGAAGCTTTCTTT. Translating gives CSANSKSVNTEAFF. Complete variable domain (other parts from reference TRBV29-1 and TRBJ1-1): SAVISQKPSRDICQRGTSLTIQCQVDSQVTMMFWYRQQPGQSLTLIATANQGSEATYESGFVIDKFPISRPNLTFSTLTVSNMSPEDSSIYLCSANSKSVNTEAFFGQGTRLTVV.

The chain combines TRBV7-9 with TRBJ1-2; possibly TRBD1 for D (6 bases). V shed 5 bases and J shed 4 bases, with 11 bases lying between them. Germline-derived CDR1 and CDR2 are SEHNR and FQNEAQ (reference sequence). The CDR3 is 13 amino acids. CDR3 in amino acids: CASSEQGFYGYTF. The CDR3 region has the DNA TGTGCCAGCAGCGAACAGGGATTCTATGGCTACACCTTC.

The J gene is TRBJ1-2, the V gene TRBV6-4; D is unresolved. From germline, CDR1 is MRHNA and CDR2 SNTAGT. The CDR3 consists of 18 residues. V was pared by 2 bases and J by 4 bases, with 23 bases between. CDR3 nucleotide sequence: TGTGCCAGCAGTGACCGCATGTTACGTGGGAGCATTGCCTATGGCTACACCTTC. Translating gives CASSDRMLRGSIAYGYTF.

In this sample, this clone turned up a few times. The chain couples TRBV9 to TRBJ1-1; TRBD1 agrees at 7 bases. Per the germline V gene, CDR1 is SGDLS and CDR2 is YYNGEE. V shed 4 bases, J shed 3 bases, and the junction held 6 bases outside the gene matches. CDR3 length: 14 amino acids. Here the CDR3 DNA reads TGTGCCAGCAGCCCAGCAGGGGGGGACACTGAAGCTTTCTTT. This encodes CASSPAGGDTEAFF.

The chain has TRBV7-3 and TRBJ2-2, with D perhaps matching TRBD1 or TRBD2 (5 bases each). From germline, CDR1 is SGHTA and CDR2 FQGTGA. The CDR3 has 16 amino acids. V was shortened by 5 bases and J by 0 bases, with 13 bases between the two germline ends. In nucleotides, the CDR3 is TGTGCCAGCAGCCGGACCGGGGCAGCGAACACCGGGGAGCTGTTTTTT. Translated: CASSRTGAANTGELFF.

The chain recombines TRBV5-1 with TRBJ2-1; the D gene could be TRBD1 or TRBD2 (5 bases each). Between the trimmed V and J ends, which lost 0 bases and 5 bases, there was a span of 12 bases. The germline gives CDR1 SGHRS, CDR2 YFSETQ. The CDR3 is 15 residues long. The CDR3 region is CASSLGGKNNNEQFF. CDR3 nucleotides: TGCGCCAGCAGCTTGGGGGGGAAGAACAACAATGAGCAGTTCTTC.

This chain uses TRBV2 with TRBJ1-5; 10 bases agree with TRBD1. The V gene end was trimmed by 6 bases and the J gene end by 3 bases; junction bases not matched to a gene: 5. The CDR3 sequence is 15 residues long. CDR1 SNHLY and CDR2 FYNNEI come from the germline V gene. CDR3 nucleotide sequence: TGTGCCAGCAGGTTTGGGACAGGGGCCAATCAGCCCCAGCATTTT. It yields the protein CASRFGTGANQPQHF. Combining the CDR3 with reference TRBV2 and TRBJ1-5 gives the whole variable domain EPEVTQTPSHQVTQMGQEVILRCVPISNHLYFYWYRQILGQKVEFLVSFYNNEISEKSEIFDDQFSVERPDGSNFTLKIRSTKLEDSAMYFCASRFGTGANQPQHFGDGTRLSIL.

The CDR3 sequence: CASSDRGHPYGYTF. The CDR3 DNA reads TGTGCCAGCTCCGACAGGGGGCATCCCTATGGCTACACCTTC. The V call is TRBV27, the J call TRBJ1-2; 10 nucleotides match TRBD1. In germline, CDR1 is MNHEY, CDR2 SMNVEV (reference sequence). The ends lost 8 bases at V and 4 bases at J; junction bases unmatched: 7. The CDR3 extends over 14 amino acids.

The chain employs TRBV9 and TRBJ1-3; weak D call: TRBD1 (6 bases). The CDR3 has 16 amino acids. V lost 3 bases and J 4 bases, leaving 17 bases between the germline ends. From germline, CDR1 is SGDLS and CDR2 YYNGEE. DNA for the CDR3: TGTGCCAGCAGCGCACAGGGACCCCAGCTCGGAAACACCATATATTTT. Encoded protein: CASSAQGPQLGNTIYF.

This clone came up a few times. This chain uses TRBV6-6 with TRBJ2-6; D gene unclear. Germline CDR1 is MNHNY and CDR2 is SVGAGI (reference sequence). The CDR3 is 15 residues long. Trimming removed 2 bases at V and 1 base at J, with 6 bases between. The CDR3 spells CASSYAASGANVLTF. CDR3 coding DNA: TGTGCCAGCAGTTACGCGGCTTCTGGGGCCAACGTCCTGACTTTC.